The clone carrying this T cell receptor (beta chain) was detected once. Its antigen is not known. Patients who had autoimmune disease history or got systemic immunosuppression were left out. V lost 3 bases and J 5 bases, leaving 4 bases between the germline ends. The germline V gene has CDR1 DFQATT and CDR2 SNEGSKA (reference sequence). The CDR3 has 10 amino acids. These data are taken from a study of OX40 agonist ivuxolimab in advanced cancers. Looking at the study overall: Ivuxolimab was administered intravenously to patients at 0.01 to 10 mg/kg every 2 weeks. Patients enrolled in dose escalation were diagnosed with hepatocellular carcinoma, melanoma, renal cell or head and neck cancer.

General study results and limits: The study did not work out the antigen specificity of the expanded peripheral T cells.

Clones were read by immunoSEQ multiplex PCR, and TCRdb kept only the in-frame ones, dropping some. The repertoire holds some 80,000 clones, over 75% seen once, with under 0.35% in the top ten. The J gene is TRBJ2-5, the V gene TRBV20-1; no clear D. The receptor's source is an adult with an advanced solid tumor such as melanoma, head and neck, liver or kidney cancer. Sequenced here: CD4+ or CD8+ T cells sorted from blood, sampled in a trial of the OX40 agonist ivuxolimab. Here the CDR3 reads CSARRETQYF. CDR3 in DNA: TGCAGTGCTAGGAGGGAGACCCAGTACTTC.